Here is one TCR beta chain with its context. Its antigen is still unknown. Germline loops: CDR1 WSHSY, CDR2 SAAADI. The V and J ends lost 5 bases and 1 base respectively, with 20 bases between them. The length of the CDR3 is 17 residues. Generated by immunoSEQ multiplex PCR, the TCRdb table keeps only in-frame clones and is missing some. The sample lists about 36,000 clones; over 85% were seen once. These data originate in a study of circulating and synovial CD4+ cells in juvenile arthritis. Study observations and caveats: Compared with bulk blood, circulating pathogenic-like lymphocytes shared substantially more CDR3 sequences with synovial T cells.

The TCR was taken from a human donor with juvenile idiopathic arthritis. Input material: CD4+ T cells from blood. This rearrangement joins TRBV10-2 to TRBJ1-1; no clear D gene. The CDR3 coding sequence is TGCGCCAGCAGTTTATCAGGTCTCTCCTCTGGGAACACTGAAGCTTTCTTT. Translated, it gives CASSLSGLSSGNTEAFF.